This T cell receptor beta chain derives from a study of cytomegalovirus exposure and HLA in healthy donors. Germline loops: CDR1 SGHRS, CDR2 YFSETQ. This CDR3 is built from 15 residues. V lost 5 bases, J lost 8 bases, and 12 bases stayed unmatched. Primers included in the PCR were 60 Vbeta and 13 Jbeta primers. The assay was immunoSEQ multiplex PCR, and TCRdb's table has in-frame clones only and misses some. The table shows tens of thousands of clones, with roughly 78% occurring only once. The genes are TRBV5-1 and TRBJ2-1; 8 bases fit TRBD1. The clonotype was recovered from a male donor in good health and CMV-seropositive. Sample: PBMCs. CDR3 amino acids: CASRLSGGVIYEQFF. CDR3 nucleotides: TGCGCCAGCAGGTTATCAGGGGGCGTTATCTATGAGCAGTTCTTC.